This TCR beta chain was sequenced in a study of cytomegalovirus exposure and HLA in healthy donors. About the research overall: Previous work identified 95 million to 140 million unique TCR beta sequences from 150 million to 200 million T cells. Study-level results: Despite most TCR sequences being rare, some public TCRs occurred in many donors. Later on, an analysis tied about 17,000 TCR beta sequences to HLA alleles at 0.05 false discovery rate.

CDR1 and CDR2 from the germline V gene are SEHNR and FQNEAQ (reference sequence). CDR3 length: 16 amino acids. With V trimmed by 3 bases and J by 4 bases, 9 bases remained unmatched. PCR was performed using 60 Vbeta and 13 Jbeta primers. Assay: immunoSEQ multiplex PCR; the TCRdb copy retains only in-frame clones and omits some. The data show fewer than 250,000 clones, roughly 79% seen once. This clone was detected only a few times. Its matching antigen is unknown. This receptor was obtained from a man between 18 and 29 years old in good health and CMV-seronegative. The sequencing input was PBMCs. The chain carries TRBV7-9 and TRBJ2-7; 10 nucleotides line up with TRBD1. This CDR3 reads CASSFPGQGERYEQYF. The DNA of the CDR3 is TGTGCCAGCAGCTTCCCCGGACAGGGGGAAAGATACGAGCAGTACTTC. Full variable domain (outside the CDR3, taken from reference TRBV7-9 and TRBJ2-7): DTGVSQNPRHKITKRGQNVTFRCDPISEHNRLYWYRQTLGQGPEFLTYFQNEAQLEKSRLLSDRFSAERPKGSFSTLEIQRTEQGDSAMYLCASSFPGQGERYEQYFGPGTRLTVT.